Below, 8 T cell receptor beta chains from the same sample are listed, as sequenced in a study of cytomegalovirus exposure and HLA in healthy donors. The PCR employed 60 Vbeta primers together with 13 Jbeta primers. Sequencing was performed with immunoSEQ multiplex PCR; in TCRdb, only in-frame clones are kept and a portion is missing. The sample lists a few hundred thousand clones; about 82% were seen once. The sequenced material came from PBMCs. These receptors came from a man younger than 40 in good health and CMV-seronegative.

The V gene is TRBV2, the J gene TRBJ2-1; 11 nucleotides line up with TRBD2. Germline V gene data show CDR1 as SNHLY and CDR2 as FYNNEI. The CDR3 loop spans 15 amino acids. The ends lost 4 bases at V and 9 bases at J; junction bases unmatched: 8. Written as DNA, the CDR3 is TGTGCCAGCAGTGTCAGTAGCGGGGGGGAAGGTGAGCAGTTCTTC. Encoded protein: CASSVSSGGEGEQFF. The full variable domain, in which reference TRBV2 and TRBJ2-1 provide the parts outside the CDR3, is EPEVTQTPSHQVTQMGQEVILRCVPISNHLYFYWYRQILGQKVEFLVSFYNNEISEKSEIFDDQFSVERPDGSNFTLKIRSTKLEDSAMYFCASSVSSGGEGEQFFGPGTRLTVL.

The chain uses TRBV4-3 and TRBJ1-4; D not resolved. The CDR3 is 14 residues long. CDR1 is LGHNA, CDR2 YSLEER, per germline. V was trimmed by 0 bases and J by 3 bases, leaving 5 bases between them. The CDR3 DNA reads TGCGCCAGCAGCCAAGATTGGCCTAATGAAAAACTGTTTTTT. Translated, it gives CASSQDWPNEKLFF.

V usage is TRBV4-3 and J usage is TRBJ2-7; weak D call: TRBD1 (6 bases). Germline V gene sequence: CDR1 LGHNA, CDR2 YSLEER. There are 15 residues in the CDR3. V gave up 0 bases and J gave up 6 bases, with 15 bases separating them. As DNA, the CDR3 is TGCGCCAGCAGCCAAGAGACCAGGGGACGGTTCGAGCAGTACTTC. Residues: CASSQETRGRFEQYF.

The CDR3 protein is CASSLNGDTATEAFF. CDR3 coding DNA: TGTGCCAGCAGCTTAAACGGGGATACGGCCACTGAAGCTTTCTTT. V and J are TRBV11-3 and TRBJ1-1; no clear D. Trimming removed 2 bases from V and 4 bases from J, with 14 bases in between. Germline values: CDR1 SGHNT, CDR2 YENEEA. The CDR3 loop spans 15 amino acids.

The rearrangement uses TRBV2 and TRBJ2-5; TRBD1 is a possible D gene (6 bases). This CDR3 contains 13 residues. The germline V gene has CDR1 SNHLY and CDR2 FYNNEI. Trimming stripped 8 bases from V and 4 bases from J, with 14 bases between. Written as DNA, the CDR3 is TGTGCCAGCCACCTCCTACAGGGAGAGACCCAGTACTTC. It encodes CASHLLQGETQYF.

This CDR3 is CASSPGLGEASSYEQYF. The CDR3 DNA follows: TGTGCCAGCAGCCCGGGACTCGGCGAGGCTAGCTCCTACGAGCAGTACTTC. This rearrangement joins TRBV14 to TRBJ2-7, with D perhaps matching TRBD2 (6 bases). Germline-derived CDR1 and CDR2 are SGHDN and FVKESK. The CDR3 is 17 amino acids. The ends were cut back, 4 bases at V and 0 bases at J, with 19 bases in the middle.

The chain couples TRBV6-1 to TRBJ1-5; D gene uncertain. Germline CDR1 and CDR2: MNHNS and SASEGT. V shed 2 bases and J shed 5 bases, with 4 bases lying between them. The CDR3 is 12 amino acids. The CDR3 region is CASSEPDQPQHF. The CDR3 nucleotides are TGTGCCAGCAGTGAACCCGATCAGCCCCAGCATTTT.

This chain joins TRBV4-2 and TRBJ2-3, with 10 bases aligning to TRBD2. J was trimmed by 3 bases and V by 8 bases; bases with no gene match: 8. CDR3 length: 15 residues. Germline V gives CDR1 LGHNA, CDR2 YNFKEQ. CDR3 coding DNA: TGTGCCAGCGCGAAAAATAGCGGGGGGACAGATACGCAGTATTTT. This encodes CASAKNSGGTDTQYF.